Sequencing of this T cell receptor (beta chain) was carried out in a study of blood T cell repertoires in COVID-19. This CDR3 is 14 amino acids long. Germline values: CDR1 SGHVS, CDR2 FNYEAQ. V shed 5 bases and J shed 7 bases, with 18 bases lying between them. Profiling relied on immunoSEQ multiplex PCR, and the TCRdb table lists in-frame clones only, not all of them. The profile shows about 220,000 clones, about 90% of them singletons. The clonotype originates from a man in his forties with active or convalescent COVID-19. The sequenced sample was peripheral blood. V usage is TRBV7-6 and J usage is TRBJ2-7; D might be TRBD2 (6 bases). The CDR3 coding sequence is TGTGCCAGCAGCACAGCGGGCGGGAAATGGGAGCAGTACTTC. Protein sequence: CASSTAGGKWEQYF.